Shown below are 20 T cell receptor beta chains from a single sample sequenced in a study of neoadjuvant anti-PD-1 for oral cavity cancer (dated by TCRdb to the early 2020s). Library construction relied on the immunoSEQ multiplex PCR assay. In TCRdb, the immuneACCESS table is reduced to in-frame sequences with V and J assigned. These tables do not hold every clone; where another copy was compared, an unresolved V gene accounts for under half, and the others remain unexplained. The sample table shows 9,800 or so clones, and roughly 57% are seen once. The ten largest clones capture 3.5% to 4.5% of the sample. The time point label for this specimen denotes: after neoadjuvant nivolumab, at surgical resection. The starting material was PBMCs, obtained after nivolumab (anti-PD-1) treatment. The receptors come from a person aged 40-85 years with oral cavity squamous cell carcinoma.

This clone appeared once. The chain has TRBV5-1 and TRBJ2-1, with TRBD1 matching over 7 bases. This CDR3 contains 16 residues. The germline gives CDR1 SGHRS, CDR2 YFSETQ. V lost 0 bases and J lost 6; bases outside the gene matches: 9. The CDR3 sequence: CASSLVPGYRGNEQFF. The CDR3 nucleotides read TGCGCCAGCAGCTTGGTACCCGGTTACAGGGGCAATGAGCAGTTCTTC.

The CDR3 sequence: CASSRGLDFTDTQYF. In DNA, the CDR3 is TGTGCCAGTAGTAGGGGCCTGGACTTCACAGATACGCAGTATTTT. This chain connects TRBV19 to TRBJ2-3; TRBD1 or TRBD2 may be the D gene (5 bases each). The CDR3 runs 15 residues. V shed 4 bases and J shed 2 bases, with 13 bases lying between them. CDR1 and CDR2 from the germline V gene are LNHDA and SQIVND (reference sequence).

Only a few counts were recorded for this clone. The chain is built from TRBV19 and TRBJ1-1; 8 bases are a match to TRBD1. Germline-derived CDR1 and CDR2 are LNHDA and SQIVND (reference sequence). The CDR3 is 14 residues long. Trimming cost V 7 bases and J 6 bases; bases outside gene matches: 10. CDR3 amino acids: CASTSDRASAEAFF. As DNA, the CDR3 is TGTGCCAGTACCTCGGACAGGGCAAGCGCTGAAGCTTTCTTT.

In its sample, this clone was seen a few times. For the CDR3, the DNA is TGTGCCAGTAGTATTATGGCCCAGTTGAACACTGAAGCTTTCTTT. It specifies CASSIMAQLNTEAFF. This chain links TRBV19 with TRBJ1-1; D remains unclear. Germline CDR1 and CDR2: LNHDA and SQIVND (reference sequence). The V end lost 3 bases, the J end lost 0 bases, and 11 bases lay between the germline ends. CDR3 length equals 15 residues.

The J gene is TRBJ1-5, the V gene TRBV2, with D unclear. V was trimmed by 4 bases and J by 1 base, leaving 8 bases between them. CDR1 SNHLY and CDR2 FYNNEI come from the germline V gene. CDR3 length: 14 residues. In nucleotides, the CDR3 is TGTGCCAGCAGTGGGGAGGGAAGCAATCAGCCCCAGCATTTT. Amino acid sequence: CASSGEGSNQPQHF.

In regard to this clone: This sample includes further DNA sequences coding for the same CDR3. The V and J genes are TRBV15 and TRBJ2-5; a weak D match, TRBD2 (5 bases). This CDR3 has 13 amino acids. Germline-derived CDR1 and CDR2 are LNHNV and YYDKDF (reference sequence). V was clipped by 0 bases and J by 5 bases, with 7 bases between them. The CDR3 protein is CATSRDPGETQYF. CDR3 nucleotides: TGTGCCACCAGCAGAGATCCGGGGGAGACCCAGTACTTC.

The chain combines TRBV9 with TRBJ2-1, with a possible D match to TRBD1 (5 bases). V lost 0 bases to trimming and J lost 0 bases, with 10 bases between them. This CDR3 comprises 16 residues. Per the germline V gene, CDR1 is SGDLS and CDR2 is YYNGEE. Here the CDR3 DNA reads TGTGCCAGCAGCGTAGATGGGGCGTCCTCCTACAATGAGCAGTTCTTC. This gives the protein CASSVDGASSYNEQFF.

By sample fraction, this clone is medium-sized. This rearrangement joins TRBV2 to TRBJ2-1; TRBD2 aligns across 7 bases. This CDR3 is built from 15 residues. Germline CDR1 and CDR2: SNHLY and FYNNEI. The junction had 15 bases not matched to a gene; V was cut back by 7 bases and J by 9 bases. CDR3 sequence reads: CASNGGDGATFEQFF. DNA for the CDR3: TGTGCCAGCAATGGGGGGGACGGAGCCACCTTTGAGCAGTTCTTC. Filled out from reference TRBV2 and TRBJ2-1, the complete variable domain reads EPEVTQTPSHQVTQMGQEVILRCVPISNHLYFYWYRQILGQKVEFLVSFYNNEISEKSEIFDDQFSVERPDGSNFTLKIRSTKLEDSAMYFCASNGGDGATFEQFFGPGTRLTVL.

The V and J genes are TRBV6-1 and TRBJ1-1; TRBD1 matches 12 bases. Germline CDR1 MNHNS, CDR2 SASEGT. Trimming removed 6 bases from V and 1 base from J; junction bases left unmatched: 3. The CDR3 runs 15 residues. CDR3 sequence: CASSGTGGWNTEAFF. The CDR3 coding sequence is TGTGCCAGCAGCGGGACAGGGGGCTGGAACACTGAAGCTTTCTTT.

The CDR3 reads CASSLERRTYGYTF. The CDR3 nucleotides are TGCGCCAGCAGCTTGGAGAGGCGAACCTATGGCTACACCTTC. This rearrangement joins TRBV5-1 to TRBJ1-2; D uncertain. The germline V gene encodes CDR1 SGHRS and CDR2 YFSETQ. Trimming shortened V by 0 bases and J by 4 bases, and 10 bases separated the two germline ends. CDR3 length: 14 amino acids.

This chain links TRBV5-1 with TRBJ2-3; tentative D call: TRBD2 (5 bases). Trimming pared 1 base from V and 0 bases from J, leaving 9 bases between. The CDR3 has 15 residues. CDR1 and CDR2 from the germline V gene are SGHRS and YFSETQ. CDR3 nucleotides: TGCGCCAGCAGCTTGCCGGGATCTAGCACAGATACGCAGTATTTT. Amino acid sequence: CASSLPGSSTDTQYF.

The chain combines TRBV20-1 with TRBJ1-2, with D perhaps TRBD1 (5 bases). The CDR3 length is 11 residues. The V end lost 5 bases, the J end lost 14 bases, and 18 bases lay between the germline ends. The germline gives CDR1 DFQATT, CDR2 SNEGSKA (reference sequence). The DNA for the CDR3 is TGCAGTGCTCCCAGGCCAGAGGGGAGGACCTTC. This gives the protein CSAPRPEGRTF.

The chain combines TRBV5-1 with TRBJ2-3; D is unclear. The CDR3 is made up of 12 amino acids. In germline, CDR1 is SGHRS, CDR2 YFSETQ. The V and J ends lost 7 bases and 5 bases respectively, with 11 bases between them. The CDR3 bases are TGCGCCAGCCGGATCTCCGAAGATACGCAGTATTTT. It codes for CASRISEDTQYF.

CDR3 region: CASSLRTGTSGTETQYF. The CDR3 nucleotides are TGTGCCAGCAGCTTGCGTACAGGGACTAGCGGGACGGAGACCCAGTACTTC. The chain has TRBV5-4 and TRBJ2-5, with 13 bases that match TRBD2. CDR1 and CDR2 (germline): SGHNT, YYREEE (reference sequence). The CDR3 runs 17 residues. V lost 1 base, J lost 5 bases, and 8 bases stayed unmatched.

This chain connects TRBV10-1 to TRBJ2-3; TRBD1 matches at 8 bases. The germline V gene has CDR1 WNHNN and CDR2 SYGVQD (reference sequence). The CDR3 has 15 amino acids. The ends lost 3 bases at V and 4 bases at J; junction bases unmatched: 6. CDR3 bases: TGCGCCAGCAGTGAAGGGGACAGGTCCGCAGATACGCAGTATTTT. This gives the protein CASSEGDRSADTQYF.

This clone was observed a handful of times. The chain uses TRBV19 and TRBJ1-5; TRBD1 matches at 9 bases. Looked up from germline, CDR1 is LNHDA and CDR2 is SQIVND (reference sequence). V was pared by 6 bases and J by 2 bases, with 5 bases of the junction left unmatched. This CDR3 is 15 amino acids long. The CDR3 nucleotides are TGTGCCAGTAGCCCGGGACAGGGTCGCAATCAGCCCCAGCATTTT. It codes for CASSPGQGRNQPQHF.

CDR3 loop: CASSLGLRGGVSDTQYF. CDR3 nucleotide sequence: TGCGCCAGCAGCTTGGGTTTGCGGGGGGGCGTATCAGATACGCAGTATTTT. The chain carries TRBV5-1 and TRBJ2-3, with 9 bases identical to TRBD2. The J segment lost 4 bases and the V segment lost 0 bases, leaving 9 bases of the junction unmatched. Per the germline V gene, CDR1 is SGHRS and CDR2 is YFSETQ. The CDR3 runs 17 residues.

The chain carries TRBV19 and TRBJ2-1; possibly TRBD1 for D (6 bases). This CDR3 contains 15 residues. Trimming removed 1 base at V and 4 bases at J, with 11 bases between. Germline V gene sequence: CDR1 LNHDA, CDR2 SQIVND (reference sequence). CDR3 sequence: CASSIVHTGYNEQFF. As DNA, the CDR3 is TGTGCCAGTAGTATAGTCCACACAGGGTACAATGAGCAGTTCTTC.

This clone was seen more than once but under ten times. The genes are TRBV7-9 and TRBJ1-1; D remains unclear. The germline V gene encodes CDR1 SEHNR and CDR2 FQNEAQ (reference sequence). Trimming took off 1 base at V and 2 bases at J, with 8 bases between the two ends. The CDR3 is 14 amino acids. The CDR3 DNA is TGTGCCAGCAGCTTAGTGGGAGTAAACACTGAAGCTTTCTTT. Translating gives CASSLVGVNTEAFF.

The rearrangement uses TRBV4-1 and TRBJ2-7; D possibly uses TRBD1 or TRBD2 (5 bases each). From germline, CDR1 is MGHRA and CDR2 YSYEKL. The V end lost 5 bases, the J end lost 5 bases, and 19 bases lay between the germline ends. CDR3 length: 15 amino acids. CDR3 coding DNA: TGCGCCAGCAGCAGGGGATCGGGACCCAGTGACGAGCAGTACTTC. Encoded protein: CASSRGSGPSDEQYF.